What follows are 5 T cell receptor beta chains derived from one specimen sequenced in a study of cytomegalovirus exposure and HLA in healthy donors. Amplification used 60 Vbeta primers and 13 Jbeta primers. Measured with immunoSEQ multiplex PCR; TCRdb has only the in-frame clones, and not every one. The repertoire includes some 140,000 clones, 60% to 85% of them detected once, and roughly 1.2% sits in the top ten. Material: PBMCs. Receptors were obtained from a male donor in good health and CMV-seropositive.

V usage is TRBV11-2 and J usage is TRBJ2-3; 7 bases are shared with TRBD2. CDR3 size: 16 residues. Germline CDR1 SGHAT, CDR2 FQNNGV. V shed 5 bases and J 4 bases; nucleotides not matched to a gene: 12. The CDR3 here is CASSRGPAGSADTQYF. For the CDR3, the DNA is TGTGCCAGCAGCCGAGGACCAGCGGGATCGGCAGATACGCAGTATTTT.

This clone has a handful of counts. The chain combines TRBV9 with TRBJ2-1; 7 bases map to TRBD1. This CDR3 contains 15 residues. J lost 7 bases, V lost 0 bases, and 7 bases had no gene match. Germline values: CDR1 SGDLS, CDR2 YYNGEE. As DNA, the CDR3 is TGTGCCAGCAGCGTAGGGAACAGGGGTGGTAATGAGCAGTTCTTC. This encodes CASSVGNRGGNEQFF.

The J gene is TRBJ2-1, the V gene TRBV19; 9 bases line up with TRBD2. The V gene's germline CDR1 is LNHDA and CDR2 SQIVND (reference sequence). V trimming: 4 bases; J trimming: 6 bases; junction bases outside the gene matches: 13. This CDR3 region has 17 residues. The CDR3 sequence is CASSTTVAGVGINEQFF. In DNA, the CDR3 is TGTGCCAGTAGTACCACCGTAGCGGGAGTGGGGATCAATGAGCAGTTCTTC.

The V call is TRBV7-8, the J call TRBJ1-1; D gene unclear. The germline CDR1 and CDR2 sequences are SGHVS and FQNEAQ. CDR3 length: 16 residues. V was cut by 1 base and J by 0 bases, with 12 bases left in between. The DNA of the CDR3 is TGTGCCAGCAGCTTAGGAGCGCGGGGTATGAACACTGAAGCTTTCTTT. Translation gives CASSLGARGMNTEAFF.

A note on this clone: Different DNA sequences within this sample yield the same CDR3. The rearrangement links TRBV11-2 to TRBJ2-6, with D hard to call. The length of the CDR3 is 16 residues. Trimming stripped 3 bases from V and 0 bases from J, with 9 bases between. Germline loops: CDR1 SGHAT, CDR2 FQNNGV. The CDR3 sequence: CASSLELFSGANVLTF. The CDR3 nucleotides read TGTGCCAGCAGCTTGGAGCTATTCTCTGGGGCCAACGTCCTGACTTTC.